A single sample is the source of the 17 T cell receptor beta chains below, sequenced in a study of shared T cell receptors in the human thymus. Libraries were prepared by immunoSEQ multiplex PCR; TCRdb keeps only in-frame clonotypes and omits some of them. The data contain under 700,000 clones, around 82% of them singletons. Another study also made use of these data, one on human thymus T cells.

Sequences were obtained from thymocytes. These receptor sequences come from a boy under two years old with a congenital heart defect.

The J gene is TRBJ2-3, the V gene TRBV10-3, with TRBD2 identical over 11 bases. CDR3 length: 18 residues. Germline V gene data show CDR1 as ENHRY and CDR2 as SYGVKD. The ends lost 0 bases at V and 4 bases at J; junction bases unmatched: 9. CDR3 residues: CAISESPPGTSGADTQYF. In nucleotides, the CDR3 is TGTGCCATCAGTGAGTCGCCACCCGGGACTAGCGGTGCAGATACGCAGTATTTT.

The chain employs TRBV14 and TRBJ2-4, with a weak D call TRBD1 (5 bases). V lost 2 bases and J 8 bases, leaving 25 bases between the germline ends. Per germline, CDR1 SGHDN and CDR2 FVKESK. This CDR3 comprises 18 residues. The CDR3 sequence is CASSQSGSEQAGWDIQYF. CDR3 DNA sequence: TGTGCCAGCAGCCAATCAGGGTCCGAACAGGCCGGGTGGGACATTCAGTACTTC.

This rearrangement joins TRBV4-2 to TRBJ2-5, with a tentative D call TRBD2 (5 bases). CDR1 and CDR2 (germline): LGHNA, YNFKEQ. V was shortened by 1 base and J by 5 bases, with 23 bases between the two germline ends. This CDR3 spans 18 amino acids. In DNA form, the CDR3 reads TGTGCCAGCAGCCAAGTATTCGGGGTTGTCACCCGGTCGGAGACCCAGTACTTC. It is translated as CASSQVFGVVTRSETQYF.

This chain joins TRBV11-3 and TRBJ2-7; 14 bases line up with TRBD2. The CDR3 loop spans 19 amino acids. Germline lookup yields CDR1 SGHNT and CDR2 YENEEA. V trimming: 5 bases; J trimming: 0 bases; junction bases outside the gene matches: 12. CDR3 amino acids: CASSPRTSGRPQASYEQYF. CDR3 coding DNA: TGTGCCAGCAGCCCCCGGACTAGCGGGAGGCCCCAAGCCTCCTACGAGCAGTACTTC. Full variable domain (rest looked up from reference TRBV11-3 and TRBJ2-7): EAGVVQSPRYKIIEKKQPVAFWCNPISGHNTLYWYLQNLGQGPELLIRYENEEAVDDSQLPKDRFSAERLKGVDSTLKIQPAELGDSAVYLCASSPRTSGRPQASYEQYFGPGTRLTVT.

Remarks on this clone: The junction departs from germline at one end; a sequencing error may be responsible. CDR3 DNA: TGCGCCAGCAGCCACACGACAGGGGACACTACCGACTTC. It yields the protein CASSHTTGDTTDF. This chain links TRBV4-3 with TRBJ1-2, with TRBD1 matching over 8 bases. Looked up from germline, CDR1 is LGHNA and CDR2 is YSLEER. The length of the CDR3 is 13 residues.

The V and J genes are TRBV9 and TRBJ2-7, with a weak D call TRBD1 (6 bases). The V gene lost 3 bases and the J gene lost 6 bases, with 19 bases spanning the gap. The CDR3 totals 15 residues. Per germline, CDR1 SGDLS and CDR2 YYNGEE. The DNA of the CDR3 is TGTGCCAGCAGCGGAGGAGCAGGGGTTCTGGGCGAGCAGTACTTC. Translation: CASSGGAGVLGEQYF.

This clone was counted between two and nine times. The chain carries TRBV5-1 and TRBJ2-1; 9 bases map to TRBD2. CDR3 size: 15 residues. J was trimmed by 6 bases and V by 4 bases; bases with no gene match: 8. Germline CDR1 is SGHRS and CDR2 is YFSETQ. The CDR3, as DNA: TGCGCCAGCAGCATAGCTAGCGGGACTCTCAATGAGCAGTTCTTC. It is translated as CASSIASGTLNEQFF.

The rearrangement uses TRBV28 and TRBJ2-7; D might be TRBD1 (6 bases). The CDR3 totals 17 residues. CDR1 is MDHEN and CDR2 is SYDVKM in the germline V gene. V was clipped by 6 bases and J by 5 bases, with 26 bases between them. CDR3 loop: CASSQTVTRTDRNEQYF. Here the CDR3 DNA reads TGTGCCAGCAGCCAAACTGTCACACGGACAGACCGCAACGAGCAGTACTTC.

The chain carries TRBV25-1 and TRBJ1-5, with D maybe TRBD1 (6 bases). Germline V gene data show CDR1 as MGHDK and CDR2 as SYGVNS. This CDR3 has 12 amino acids. V lost 8 bases, J lost 7 bases, and 12 bases lay in between. Here the CDR3 reads CASAGAGQPQHF. CDR3 coding DNA: TGTGCCAGCGCGGGGGCGGGACAGCCCCAGCATTTT.

This clone has more than one count but fewer than ten. This chain links TRBV4-3 with TRBJ2-1, with 7 bases matching TRBD2. Germline CDR1 is LGHNA and CDR2 is YSLEER. The V gene end was trimmed by 0 bases and the J gene end by 9 bases; junction bases not matched to a gene: 2. The CDR3 is 13 residues long. The CDR3, as DNA: TGCGCCAGCAGCCAAGATTCGGGGGGTGAGCAGTTCTTC. Amino acids: CASSQDSGGEQFF.

The gene calls are TRBV6-1 and TRBJ1-2; D is ambiguous. This CDR3 region has 12 residues. The V and J ends lost 5 bases and 4 bases respectively, with 8 bases between them. The V gene's germline CDR1 is MNHNS and CDR2 SASEGT. CDR3 region: CASSPGGYGYTF. CDR3 coding DNA: TGTGCCAGCAGTCCCGGAGGCTATGGCTACACCTTC.

This clone was detected only a few times. The V and J genes are TRBV11-2 and TRBJ2-7; D uncertain. V lost 1 base, J lost 3 bases, and 10 bases lay in between. The CDR3 contains 14 residues. Germline loops: CDR1 SGHAT, CDR2 FQNNGV. Here the CDR3 DNA reads TGTGCCAGCAGCTTAGTCCCCGGGTACTACGAGCAGTACTTC. Translation: CASSLVPGYYEQYF.

The CDR3 DNA is TGTGCCAGCAGCCAAAAAGGTGTGGGACTAGCCCTCTACAATGAGCAGTTCTTC. Residues: CASSQKGVGLALYNEQFF. This chain uses TRBV14 with TRBJ2-1; 9 bases are shared with TRBD2. Germline-derived CDR1 and CDR2 are SGHDN and FVKESK. J gave up 3 bases and V 2 bases, and 11 bases lay outside the gene matches. This CDR3 is 18 amino acids long.

The J gene is TRBJ1-2, the V gene TRBV5-8, with 7 bases lining up with TRBD1. This CDR3 spans 16 amino acids. Trimming removed 0 bases from V and 8 bases from J; junction bases left unmatched: 13. The V gene's germline CDR1 is SGHTS and CDR2 YDEGEE. The CDR3 nucleotides are TGTGCCAGCAGCTTGGCTGGGACAGAGGGGAGCAACGGCTACACCTTC. It is translated as CASSLAGTEGSNGYTF.

This clone was recorded once. The rearrangement uses TRBV7-2 and TRBJ2-1, with 15 nucleotides matching TRBD2. Germline loops: CDR1 SGHTA, CDR2 FQGNSA. The CDR3 has 18 amino acids. V lost 4 bases, J lost 2 bases, and 6 bases stayed unmatched. CDR3 bases: TGTGCCAGCAGCTGGGCGGGACTAGCGGGAGGCCCCTACAATGAGCAGTTCTTC. This encodes CASSWAGLAGGPYNEQFF. Filled out from reference TRBV7-2 and TRBJ2-1, the complete variable domain reads GAGVSQSPSNKVTEKGKDVELRCDPISGHTALYWYRQSLGQGLEFLIYFQGNSAPDKSGLPSDRFSAERTGGSVSTLTIQRTQQEDSAVYLCASSWAGLAGGPYNEQFFGPGTRLTVL.

In its sample, this clone was seen a few times. The CDR3 spells CASSFTETSGYEQYF. In nucleotides, the CDR3 is TGTGCCAGCAGCTTTACGGAGACTAGCGGTTACGAGCAGTACTTC. The V gene is TRBV7-8, the J gene TRBJ2-7, with TRBD2 identical over 9 bases. Per the germline V gene, CDR1 is SGHVS and CDR2 is FQNEAQ. V lost 3 bases and J lost 4; bases outside the gene matches: 7. CDR3 length equals 15 residues.

The CDR3 loop reads CASSRGGTGGGPYEQYF. In DNA, the CDR3 is TGCGCCAGCAGCCGGGGAGGTACCGGGGGGGGTCCCTACGAGCAGTACTTC. This chain joins TRBV4-3 and TRBJ2-7, with TRBD2 identical over 8 bases. The CDR3 totals 17 residues. Trimming took 4 bases from V and 2 from J; bases not matched to a gene: 13. The germline gives CDR1 LGHNA, CDR2 YSLEER.